What follows is one T cell receptor (beta chain) and its context. Its antigen is undetermined. Cells designated naive CD8 were CD45RO-negative and were positively selected for CCR7, with terminally differentiated effector memory CD45RA+ cells excluded. The table came from immunoSEQ multiplex PCR; TCRdb's copy has only in-frame clones and leaves some out. Of about 2.2 million clones in the sample, over 85% were seen once. The entry originates in a study of shared clonotypes between healthy human individuals. At the level of the study: CD4 naive cells filled three plates per donor, CD4 memory three, CD8 naive two and CD8 memory one. Study results and limitations: On the whole, naive subsets had larger estimated richness than memory subsets had. Clonotype sharing among donors was thought likely to change with sequencing depth.

Trimming stripped 3 bases from V and 3 bases from J, with 12 bases between. CDR3 length: 14 residues. The V gene's germline CDR1 is MNHEY and CDR2 SMNVEV (reference sequence). The sequence was collected from a man between 18 and 29 years old in good health. Some clones in this sample may be carry-over from other donors' samples. The sample taken for sequencing was naive CD8+ T cells from PBMCs. This chain uses TRBV27 with TRBJ2-7; D not certain. The CDR3 DNA is TGTGCCAGCAGTTTCATGGGGTCTGGCTACGAGCAGTACTTC. Protein: CASSFMGSGYEQYF.